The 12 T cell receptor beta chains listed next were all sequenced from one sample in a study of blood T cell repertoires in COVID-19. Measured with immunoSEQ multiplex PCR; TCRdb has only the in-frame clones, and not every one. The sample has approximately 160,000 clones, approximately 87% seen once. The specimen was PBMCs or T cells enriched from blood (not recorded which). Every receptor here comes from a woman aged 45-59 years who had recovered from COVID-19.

CDR3 nucleotides: TGTGCCAGCAGCCCTCGGGGGGGCGCGGGGAACACTGAAGCTTTCTTT. Translating it yields CASSPRGGAGNTEAFF. The chain uses TRBV7-9 and TRBJ1-1; TRBD1 is a possible D gene (6 bases). The CDR3 extends over 16 amino acids. Germline V CDR1 and CDR2: SEHNR, FQNEAQ (reference sequence). The germline V and J ends were trimmed by 5 bases and 1 base, with 17 bases remaining between them.

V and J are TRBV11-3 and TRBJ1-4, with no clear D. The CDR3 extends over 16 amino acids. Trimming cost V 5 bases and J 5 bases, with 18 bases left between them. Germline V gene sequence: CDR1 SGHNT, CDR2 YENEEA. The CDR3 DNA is TGTGCCAGCAGCGCCCAACCACAAGGAGGGAATGAAAAACTGTTTTTT. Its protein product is CASSAQPQGGNEKLFF. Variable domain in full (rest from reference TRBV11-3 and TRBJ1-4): EAGVVQSPRYKIIEKKQPVAFWCNPISGHNTLYWYLQNLGQGPELLIRYENEEAVDDSQLPKDRFSAERLKGVDSTLKIQPAELGDSAVYLCASSAQPQGGNEKLFFGSGTQLSVL.

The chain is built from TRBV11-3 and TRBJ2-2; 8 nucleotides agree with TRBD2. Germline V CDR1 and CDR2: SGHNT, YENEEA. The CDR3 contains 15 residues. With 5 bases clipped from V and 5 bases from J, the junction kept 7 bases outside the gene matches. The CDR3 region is CASSPGGGRTGELFF. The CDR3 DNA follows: TGTGCCAGCAGCCCCGGGGGGGGCAGGACCGGGGAGCTGTTTTTT.

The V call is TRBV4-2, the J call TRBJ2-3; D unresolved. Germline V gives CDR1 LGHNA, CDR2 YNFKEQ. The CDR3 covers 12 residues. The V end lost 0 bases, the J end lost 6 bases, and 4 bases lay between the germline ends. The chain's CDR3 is CASSQDGDTQYF. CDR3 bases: TGTGCCAGCAGCCAAGATGGCGATACGCAGTATTTT.

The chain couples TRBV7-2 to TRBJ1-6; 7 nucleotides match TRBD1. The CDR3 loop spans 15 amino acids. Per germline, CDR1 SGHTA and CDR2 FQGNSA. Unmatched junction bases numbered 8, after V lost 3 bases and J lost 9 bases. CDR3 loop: CASSFNQGVGSPLHF. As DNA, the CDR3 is TGTGCCAGCAGCTTCAATCAGGGGGTTGGTTCACCCCTCCACTTT.

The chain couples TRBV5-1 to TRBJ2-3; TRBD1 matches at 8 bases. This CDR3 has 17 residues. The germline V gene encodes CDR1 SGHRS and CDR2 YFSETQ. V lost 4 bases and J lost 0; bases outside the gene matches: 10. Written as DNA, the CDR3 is TGCGCCAGCAGCCCCGGGACAGGTTATTCTAGCACAGATACGCAGTATTTT. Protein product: CASSPGTGYSSTDTQYF.

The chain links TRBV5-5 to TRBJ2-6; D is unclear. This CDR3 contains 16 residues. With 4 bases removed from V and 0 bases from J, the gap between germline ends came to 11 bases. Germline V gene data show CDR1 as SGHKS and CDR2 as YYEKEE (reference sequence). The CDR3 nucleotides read TGTGCCAGCAGCCACGACATTTACTCTGGGGCCAACGTCCTGACTTTC. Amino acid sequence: CASSHDIYSGANVLTF.

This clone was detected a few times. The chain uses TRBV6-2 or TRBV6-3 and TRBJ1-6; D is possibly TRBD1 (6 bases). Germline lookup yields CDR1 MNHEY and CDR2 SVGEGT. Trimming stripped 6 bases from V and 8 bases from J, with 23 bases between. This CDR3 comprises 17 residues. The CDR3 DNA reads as TGTGCCAGCAGCGCGGGGGGGCTCCGGACGGTTCATTCACCCCTCCACTTT. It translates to CASSAGGLRTVHSPLHF.

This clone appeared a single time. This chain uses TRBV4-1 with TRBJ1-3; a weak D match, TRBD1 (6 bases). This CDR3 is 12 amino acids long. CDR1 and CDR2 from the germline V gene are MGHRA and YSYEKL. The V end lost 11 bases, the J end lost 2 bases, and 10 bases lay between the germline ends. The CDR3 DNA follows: TGCGCCGCCACAGGGACTGGAAACACCATATATTTT. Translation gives CAATGTGNTIYF.

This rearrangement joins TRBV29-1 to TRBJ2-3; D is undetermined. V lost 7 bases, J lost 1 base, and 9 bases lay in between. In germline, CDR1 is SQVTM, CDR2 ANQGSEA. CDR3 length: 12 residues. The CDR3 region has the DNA TGCAGCGGACTTAGAGGCACAGATACGCAGTATTTT. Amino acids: CSGLRGTDTQYF.

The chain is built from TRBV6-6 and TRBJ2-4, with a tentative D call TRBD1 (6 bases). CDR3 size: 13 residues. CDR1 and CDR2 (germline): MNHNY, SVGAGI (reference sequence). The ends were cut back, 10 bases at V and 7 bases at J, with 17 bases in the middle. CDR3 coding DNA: TGTGCCACAAATCACAGGGACCGGAACATTCAGTACTTC. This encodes CATNHRDRNIQYF.

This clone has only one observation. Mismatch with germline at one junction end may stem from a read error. CDR3 amino acids: CASSYLGDHSF. The CDR3 DNA reads as TGTGCCAGCAGTTACCTAGGGGATCATTCCTTC. V usage is TRBV6-2 or TRBV6-3 and J usage is TRBJ1-2; D is possibly TRBD1 (5 bases). This CDR3 comprises 11 residues. Looked up from germline, CDR1 is MNHEY and CDR2 is SVGEGT.